The rows below give T cell receptor beta chains drawn from one sample of a study of T cell responses to AZD1222 COVID-19 vaccine. This table comes from immunoSEQ multiplex PCR, and its TCRdb copy is limited to in-frame clones, with some not included. The sample has about 170,000 clones, 87% seen once. The sequenced sample was peripheral blood, obtained 28 days after the second AZD1222 dose. The source of these receptors is an adult who received the AZD1222 COVID-19 vaccine. Each CDR3 is given with its conserved first and last residue. Fields, in order: clone size, J gene, V gene, D gene, CDR3 protein, CDR3 DNA. A D gene is named only where the DNA matches it firmly. Rows may omit the clone size; those that give it use once, few, many or a size class.

NA TRBJ2-2 TRBV6-2/TRBV6-3 NA CASSSRTLRGTGELFF TGTGCCAGCAGTTCGCGGACCTTGCGGGGCACCGGGGAGCTGTTTTTT
NA TRBJ2-7 TRBV6-4 NA CASSGTMLYEQYF TGTGCCAGCAGTGGTACCATGCTTTACGAGCAGTACTTC
few TRBJ1-2 TRBV12-3/TRBV12-4 NA CASNTVEGYGYTF TGTGCCAGCAACACCGTTGAGGGCTATGGCTACACCTTC
NA TRBJ2-7 TRBV2 TRBD1 CATRQGLGIYEQYF TGTGCCACACGACAGGGTTTGGGGATCTACGAGCAGTACTTC
NA TRBJ1-5 TRBV6-1 TRBD1 CASSEWVAGGGNQPQHF TGTGCCAGCAGTGAATGGGTGGCAGGGGGTGGCAATCAGCCCCAGCATTTT
NA TRBJ1-3 TRBV30 NA CAWSVVAAGNTIYF TGTGCCTGGAGTGTAGTGGCGGCGGGAAACACCATATATTTT
NA TRBJ2-5 TRBV5-6 NA CASSQGETQYF TGTGCCAGCAGCCAAGGGGAGACCCAGTACTTC
NA TRBJ1-1 TRBV5-6 TRBD1 CASSRAGTANTEAFF TGTGCCAGCAGCCGGGCCGGGACAGCGAACACTGAAGCTTTCTTT
NA TRBJ2-3 TRBV12-3/TRBV12-4 TRBD2 CASRYSSGAAQYF TGTGCCAGCAGATACAGTAGCGGGGCGGCGCAGTATTTT
NA TRBJ2-2 TRBV7-9 NA CASSLVVGTTGELFF TGTGCCAGCAGCTTAGTTGTAGGGACCACCGGGGAGCTGTTTTTT
NA TRBJ2-7 TRBV28 NA CASSLYSYEQYF TGTGCCAGCAGCCTGTATTCCTACGAGCAGTACTTC
NA TRBJ1-4 TRBV30 NA CAWTEGPAPKGSEKLFF TGTGCCTGGACGGAAGGGCCCGCACCGAAAGGGAGTGAAAAACTGTTTTTT
few TRBJ1-5 TRBV2 TRBD1 CASSSRQGTQPQHF TGTGCCAGCAGCTCCAGACAGGGTACTCAGCCCCAGCATTTT
NA TRBJ2-5 TRBV3-1/TRBV3-2 TRBD1 CASSQNPGTGGTETQYF TGTGCCAGCAGCCAAAACCCCGGGACAGGGGGCACAGAGACCCAGTACTTC
NA TRBJ2-7 TRBV9 NA CASSVRNEAYEQYF TGTGCCAGCAGCGTACGGAACGAGGCCTACGAGCAGTACTTC
NA TRBJ2-2 TRBV10-2 NA CASSPGQLNTGELFF TGCGCCAGCAGCCCCGGACAGCTGAACACCGGGGAGCTGTTTTTT
NA TRBJ1-5 TRBV11-2 TRBD1 CASSLDRDQPQHF TGTGCCAGCAGCCTAGACAGGGATCAGCCCCAGCATTTT
NA TRBJ2-3 TRBV6-4 NA CASSGQGRKHSTDTQYF TGTGCCAGCAGTGGCCAGGGACGGAAGCATAGCACAGATACGCAGTATTTT
NA TRBJ2-7 TRBV18 NA CASSPLGSGGASEQYF TGTGCCAGCTCACCATTGGGCTCGGGGGGCGCTAGCGAGCAGTACTTC
NA TRBJ1-1 TRBV9 NA CASSVGGKGRTEAFF TGTGCCAGCAGCGTAGGAGGTAAGGGACGCACTGAAGCTTTCTTT
NA TRBJ2-1 TRBV5-1 TRBD2 CASSFPAGGNEQFF TGCGCCAGCAGCTTCCCAGCGGGGGGCAATGAGCAGTTCTTC
once TRBJ2-3 TRBV9 NA CASSGGPRDTQYF TGTGCCAGCAGCGGGGGGCCCAGGGATACGCAGTATTTT
NA TRBJ1-4 TRBV4-1 NA CASSQDSGGVTLNEKLFF TGCGCCAGCAGCCAAGATAGCGGAGGGGTCACCCTCAATGAAAAACTGTTTTTT
few TRBJ1-1 TRBV5-1 NA CASSLAAGASMNTEAFF TGCGCCAGCAGCTTGGCCGCAGGGGCTTCGATGAACACTGAAGCTTTCTTT
NA TRBJ1-2 TRBV10-3 TRBD1 CAISSQTGAATYGYTF TGTGCCATCAGTTCCCAGACAGGGGCCGCCACCTATGGCTACACCTTC
NA TRBJ1-3 TRBV6-1 NA CASSDQGSGNTIYF TGTGCCAGCAGTGACCAAGGCTCTGGAAACACCATATATTTT
NA TRBJ1-3 TRBV18 TRBD1 CASSPGQGVRNTIYF TGTGCCAGCTCACCCGGACAGGGGGTCAGAAACACCATATATTTT
NA TRBJ2-2 TRBV7-2 NA CASSSSGVTSNTGELFF TGTGCCAGCAGCTCTTCCGGGGTGACATCAAACACCGGGGAGCTGTTTTTT
NA TRBJ2-5 TRBV5-4 NA CASSLALRPETQYF TGTGCCAGCAGCTTGGCCTTGCGGCCAGAGACCCAGTACTTC
NA TRBJ2-7 TRBV5-1 TRBD1 CASSRPGQHSYEQYF TGCGCCAGCAGCCGACCGGGACAGCATTCCTACGAGCAGTACTTC
NA TRBJ2-3 TRBV19 NA CASSPGGTDTQYF TGTGCCAGTAGCCCTGGGGGCACAGATACGCAGTATTTT
NA TRBJ2-7 TRBV27 NA CASSFHSSYEQYF TGTGCCAGCAGTTTTCACAGCTCCTACGAGCAGTACTTC
NA TRBJ2-2 TRBV7-6 TRBD1 CASSTRQGAVTGELFF TGTGCCAGCAGCACGCGACAGGGGGCAGTCACCGGGGAGCTGTTTTTT
NA TRBJ1-2 TRBV5-6 TRBD1 CASSLSDRGRNYGYTF TGTGCCAGCAGCTTGTCGGACAGGGGAAGAAACTATGGCTACACCTTC
NA TRBJ2-1 TRBV29-1 TRBD2 CSVEQLAGGSPPYNEQFF TGCAGCGTTGAACAACTAGCGGGGGGCTCCCCACCGTACAATGAGCAGTTCTTC
once TRBJ2-7 TRBV12-3/TRBV12-4 NA CASSLSVSYEQYF TGTGCCAGCAGTTTATCTGTCTCCTACGAGCAGTACTTC
NA TRBJ1-3 TRBV3-1/TRBV3-2 TRBD1 CASSQEYGTGSGNTIYF TGTGCCAGCAGCCAGGAATACGGGACAGGCTCTGGAAACACCATATATTTT
NA TRBJ2-3 TRBV2 NA CASSVSDTQYF TGTGCCAGCAGTGTGTCAGATACGCAGTATTTT
NA TRBJ1-3 TRBV11-2 NA CASRESGAGNTIYF TGTGCCAGCAGAGAATCGGGGGCAGGAAACACCATATATTTT
NA TRBJ2-1 TRBV5-6 NA CASTWGSSYNEQFF TGTGCCAGCACCTGGGGTAGCTCCTACAATGAGCAGTTCTTC
few TRBJ1-3 TRBV9 NA CASSVGIGGSGNTIYF TGTGCCAGCAGCGTAGGTATAGGGGGCTCTGGAAACACCATATATTTT
NA TRBJ1-5 TRBV7-2 NA CASSNGPAVQPQHF TGTGCCAGCAGCAACGGGCCAGCAGTCCAGCCCCAGCATTTT
NA TRBJ1-2 TRBV7-2 TRBD1 CASSPIRGTGFSFSRGYTF TGTGCCAGCAGTCCCATTAGGGGGACAGGGTTTTCATTTTCGAGGGGCTACACCTTC
NA TRBJ1-4 TRBV7-9 NA CASSWSQGDEKLFF TGTGCCAGCAGTTGGTCTCAAGGAGATGAAAAACTGTTTTTT
NA TRBJ1-2 TRBV5-1 TRBD1 CASSAGTGSYGYTF TGCGCCAGCAGCGCTGGGACAGGGTCCTATGGCTACACCTTC
NA TRBJ1-4 TRBV12-3/TRBV12-4 NA CASRGQQGEKLFF TGTGCCAGCAGGGGTCAGCAGGGCGAAAAACTGTTTTTT